The 21 T cell receptor beta chains presented below share a single source sample, sequenced in a study of blood T cell repertoires in COVID-19. TCRdb's copy holds only in-frame clones and misses some; the assay was immunoSEQ multiplex PCR. The profile shows hundreds of thousands of clones, 90% of them singletons. Sequencing was performed on PBMCs or T cells enriched from blood (not recorded which). The receptor set was obtained from a woman aged 18-35 years with acute COVID-19.

A single count supports this clone. The chain joins TRBV3-1 (or the pseudogene TRBV3-2) to TRBJ1-5, with D possibly being TRBD1 (6 bases). Per germline, CDR1 LGHDT and CDR2 YNNKEL (reference sequence). CDR3 size: 14 residues. V lost 7 bases and J lost 2, with 12 bases in between. CDR3: CASKGGRGNQPQHF. The CDR3 DNA sequence: TGTGCCAGCAAAGGGGGACGGGGCAATCAGCCCCAGCATTTT.

V is TRBV28 and J is TRBJ1-4, with 9 bases fitting TRBD1. This CDR3 spans 16 amino acids. The V gene end was trimmed by 6 bases and the J gene end by 7 bases; junction bases not matched to a gene: 12. In germline, CDR1 is MDHEN, CDR2 SYDVKM. The CDR3 loop reads CASSPPQGAGFEKLFF. The CDR3 coding sequence is TGTGCCAGCAGCCCACCACAGGGGGCAGGTTTTGAAAAACTGTTTTTT.

V and J are TRBV5-8 and TRBJ2-7; TRBD1 matches 7 bases. The J segment lost 1 base and the V segment lost 9 bases, leaving 7 bases of the junction unmatched. There are 13 residues in the CDR3. The germline CDR1 and CDR2 sequences are SGHTS and YDEGEE. CDR3 coding DNA: TGTGCCAACCCTAGACAGGGATCCTACGAGCAGTACTTC. As protein: CANPRQGSYEQYF.

The CDR3 DNA is TGTGCCAGCGTGGGGGGAGATTTGGGCAAAGAGCAGTTCTTC. Translating it yields CASVGGDLGKEQFF. J is TRBJ2-1 and V is TRBV11-2, with D tentatively TRBD2 (6 bases). V dropped 8 bases and J dropped 10 bases, with 21 bases sitting between them. Germline-derived CDR1 and CDR2 are SGHAT and FQNNGV. The CDR3 consists of 14 residues.

This rearrangement joins TRBV9 to TRBJ1-6, with 7 bases identical to TRBD1. J was trimmed by 5 bases and V by 3 bases; bases with no gene match: 5. This CDR3 is 15 amino acids long. CDR1 is SGDLS, CDR2 YYNGEE, per germline. The CDR3 DNA reads TGTGCCAGCAGCGCCACTGGACAGGATAATTCACCCCTCCACTTT. Translating it yields CASSATGQDNSPLHF.

As for this clone: An end of the junction differs from the germline gene, which may be a read error. The chain combines TRBV19 with TRBJ1-5, with TRBD1 matching 11 bases. The germline gives CDR1 LNHDA, CDR2 SQIVND (reference sequence). The CDR3 extends over 15 amino acids. The CDR3 loop reads CASRIGTGGNQPQHF. CDR3 DNA sequence: TGTGCCAGTAGGATAGGGACAGGGGGGAATCAGCCCCAGCATTTT.

This chain joins TRBV5-4 and TRBJ2-2; 9 bases align to TRBD1. The CDR3 runs 16 residues. Germline CDR1 is SGHNT and CDR2 is YYREEE (reference sequence). With 4 bases clipped from V and 5 bases from J, the junction kept 9 bases outside the gene matches. CDR3 amino acids: CASSLRTGESTGELFF. CDR3 in DNA: TGTGCCAGCAGCCTTAGGACAGGGGAGTCGACCGGGGAGCTGTTTTTT.

This rearrangement joins TRBV30 to TRBJ2-5; the D gene is possibly TRBD1 (6 bases). Trimming shortened V by 3 bases and J by 4 bases, and 15 bases separated the two germline ends. Per the germline V gene, CDR1 is GTSNPN and CDR2 is SVGIG (reference sequence). The length of the CDR3 is 14 residues. DNA of the CDR3: TGTGCCTGGAGGGAAAACACAGGGCGAGAGACCCAGTACTTC. Translated, it gives CAWRENTGRETQYF.

This clone has a single count. The chain uses TRBV6-5 and TRBJ2-7; 9 bases match TRBD1. Trimming cost V 6 bases and J 3 bases; bases outside gene matches: 6. CDR1 and CDR2 (germline): MNHEY, SVGAGI. This CDR3 has 14 amino acids. CDR3 coding DNA: TGTGCCAGCAGCGGAAGGGACAGGGTCTACGAGCAGTACTTC. The encoded protein is CASSGRDRVYEQYF.

This clone was found a few times. The chain joins TRBV12-5 to TRBJ1-4, with D perhaps TRBD1 (6 bases). CDR1 and CDR2 (germline): LGHNT, FRNRAP. The V gene lost 7 bases and the J gene lost 7 bases, with 16 bases spanning the gap. This CDR3 spans 14 amino acids. For the CDR3, the DNA is TGTGCTAGTGCCACAGACAGGACCGGTGAAAAACTGTTTTTT. The encoded protein is CASATDRTGEKLFF.

The CDR3 DNA follows: TGCAGCGTTGCACGGCTAGCCAGCTCCTACAATGAGCAGTTCTTC. Amino acid sequence: CSVARLASSYNEQFF. The J gene is TRBJ2-1, the V gene TRBV29-1; TRBD2 might be the D (5 bases). Germline assignment: CDR1 SQVTM and CDR2 ANQGSEA. The CDR3 is 15 amino acids. V lost 4 bases, J lost 0 bases, and 13 bases lay in between.

J is TRBJ2-3 and V is TRBV6-4; 9 nucleotides agree with TRBD2. J gave up 3 bases and V 6 bases, and 7 bases lay outside the gene matches. The V gene's germline CDR1 is MRHNA and CDR2 SNTAGT. This CDR3 has 15 amino acids. Here the CDR3 reads CASSQRGAGTDTQYF. The CDR3 coding sequence is TGTGCCAGCAGCCAGCGGGGGGCAGGGACAGATACGCAGTATTTT.

The chain uses TRBV14 and TRBJ1-2; tentative D call: TRBD1 (5 bases). This CDR3 has 13 residues. V was cut by 1 base and J by 7 bases, with 10 bases left in between. Germline V gene sequence: CDR1 SGHDN, CDR2 FVKESK. CDR3 DNA: TGTGCCAGCAGCCAAGGTAGCAGGGCTGGCTACACCTTC. Encoded protein: CASSQGSRAGYTF. Full variable domain (remainder filled in from reference TRBV14 and TRBJ1-2): EAGVTQFPSHSVIEKGQTVTLRCDPISGHDNLYWYRRVMGKEIKFLLHFVKESKQDESGMPNNRFLAERTGGTYSTLKVQPAELEDSGVYFCASSQGSRAGYTFGSGTRLTVV.

J is TRBJ1-4 and V is TRBV6-1; D is undetermined. CDR3 size: 16 residues. V shed 1 base and J shed 0 bases, with 9 bases lying between them. CDR1 is MNHNS, CDR2 SASEGT, per germline. CDR3 in DNA: TGTGCCAGCAGTGAAGATTGGGGAGCAACTAATGAAAAACTGTTTTTT. It is translated as CASSEDWGATNEKLFF.

This sequence joins TRBV7-9 and TRBJ1-2, with D unresolved. CDR3 length: 13 amino acids. In germline, CDR1 is SEHNR, CDR2 FQNEAQ (reference sequence). The V gene lost 1 base and the J gene lost 5 bases, with 8 bases spanning the gap. CDR3 coding DNA: TGTGCCAGCAGCTTAGATCAGTTATATGGCTACACCTTC. Protein: CASSLDQLYGYTF.

The rearrangement joins TRBV30 to TRBJ2-1; the match to TRBD2 covers 8 bases. V trimming: 3 bases; J trimming: 5 bases; junction bases outside the gene matches: 9. CDR3 length: 15 amino acids. Germline-derived CDR1 and CDR2 are GTSNPN and SVGIG (reference sequence). The DNA of the CDR3 is TGTGCCTGGAGCGGAGAAGCGGGAGTGAACAATGAGCAGTTCTTC. It codes for CAWSGEAGVNNEQFF.

The chain has TRBV4-1 and TRBJ2-5; TRBD1 is a possible D gene (6 bases). Per the germline V gene, CDR1 is MGHRA and CDR2 is YSYEKL. Trimming shortened V by 4 bases and J by 7 bases, and 16 bases separated the two germline ends. The CDR3 has 14 residues. CDR3 sequence (DNA): TGCGCCAGCAGCCCCCTAACGCAGGGGCGGACCCAGTACTTC. Translated: CASSPLTQGRTQYF.

This clone was observed once. The genes are TRBV7-9 and TRBJ1-1; D is possibly TRBD1 (5 bases). Looked up from germline, CDR1 is SEHNR and CDR2 is FQNEAQ (reference sequence). V lost 6 bases to trimming and J lost 3 bases, with 11 bases between them. This CDR3 is 13 amino acids long. For the CDR3, the DNA is TGTGCCAGCAGACAGGCGGGGGACACTGAAGCTTTCTTT. It codes for CASRQAGDTEAFF.

The CDR3: CASSQFPGQGYSGANVLTF. CDR3 nucleotide sequence: TGCGCCAGCAGCCAGTTTCCGGGACAGGGGTACTCTGGGGCCAACGTCCTGACTTTC. The gene calls are TRBV4-3 and TRBJ2-6; 10 positions match TRBD1. This CDR3 spans 19 amino acids. The germline V gene has CDR1 LGHNA and CDR2 YSLEER. Trimming took 3 bases from V and 0 from J; bases not matched to a gene: 8.

The rearrangement joins TRBV4-1 to TRBJ2-6; 12 bases line up with TRBD2. The CDR3 sequence is 19 residues long. CDR1 is MGHRA and CDR2 is YSYEKL in the germline V gene. The V and J ends lost 2 bases and 0 bases, in that order; junction bases with no gene match: 5. The CDR3 protein is CASSQLLAGGHSGANVLTF. The CDR3 DNA reads TGCGCCAGCAGCCAATTACTAGCGGGAGGCCACTCTGGGGCCAACGTCCTGACTTTC.

The V call is TRBV14, the J call TRBJ2-5; D gene ambiguous. Germline V gene sequence: CDR1 SGHDN, CDR2 FVKESK. The CDR3 has 15 residues. The germline V and J ends were trimmed by 6 bases and 0 bases, with 14 bases remaining between them. Here the CDR3 DNA reads TGTGCCAGCAGTAAGGAGCGCCACTACCAAGAGACCCAGTACTTC. Residues: CASSKERHYQETQYF.